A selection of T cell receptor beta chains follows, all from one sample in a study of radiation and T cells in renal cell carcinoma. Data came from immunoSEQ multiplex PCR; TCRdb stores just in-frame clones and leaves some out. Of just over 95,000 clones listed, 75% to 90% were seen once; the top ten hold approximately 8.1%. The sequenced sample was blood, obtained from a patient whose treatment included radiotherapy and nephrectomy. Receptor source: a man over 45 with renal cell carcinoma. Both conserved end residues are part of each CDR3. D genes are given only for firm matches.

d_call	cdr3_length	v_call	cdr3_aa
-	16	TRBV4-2	CASSQEGISSGNTIYF
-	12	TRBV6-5	CASSRRDYGYTF
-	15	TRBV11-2	CASSLVLTYSYEQYF
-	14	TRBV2	CAIGIGGASTEAFF
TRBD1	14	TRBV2	CASRGLTGSGELFF
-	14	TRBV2	CASSVGNLSYEQYF
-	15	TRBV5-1	CASSLGRAGDYGYTF
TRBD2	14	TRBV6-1	CASKGLAGAGPQYF
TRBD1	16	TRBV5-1	CASSLAGQGRQETQYF
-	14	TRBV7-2	CASSSSGGAAGYTF
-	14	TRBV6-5	CASTTGTNTGELFF
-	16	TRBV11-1	CASSLAVEGPTDTQYF
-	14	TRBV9	CASSVGHLNTEAFF
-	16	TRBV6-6	CASSYVPGAGDGELFF
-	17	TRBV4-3	CASSQRLTSPPNYGYTF
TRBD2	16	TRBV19	CASSTVAGEKQETQYF
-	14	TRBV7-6	CASSFRLSTDTQYF
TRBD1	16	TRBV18	CASSPSDRGGNQPQHF
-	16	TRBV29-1	CSVEDRSLGAGNTIYF
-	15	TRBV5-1	CASSPQISLRNEQYF
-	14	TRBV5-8	CASSPPPGDQEQYF
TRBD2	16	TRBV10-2	CASSERPSGRDNEQFF
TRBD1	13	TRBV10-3	CAIVADRGLGYTF
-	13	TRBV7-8	CASSLTGPTEAFF
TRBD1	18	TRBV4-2	CASSSRYRGQYSNQPQHF
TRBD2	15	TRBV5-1	CASSLVSGGRHEQFF
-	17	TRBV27	CASSFRGGDRAKETQYF
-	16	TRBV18	CASSPQAVIAKNIQYF
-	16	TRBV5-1	CASRLQAGPVAYEQYF
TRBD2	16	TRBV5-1	CASTQILAGVEDTQYF
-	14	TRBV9	CASSVEGRGYEQYF
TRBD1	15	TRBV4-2	CASSPWTGETYEQYF
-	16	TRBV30	CAWKVGYGATNEKLFF
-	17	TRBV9	CASSVEQVRTNGYGYTF
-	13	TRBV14	CASSQVFPGELFF
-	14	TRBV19	CATKGWGAGETQYF
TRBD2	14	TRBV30	CAWSGSGGKYEQYF
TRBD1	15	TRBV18	CASSPQGAGNEKLFF
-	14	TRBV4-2	CASSQAGAAYEQYF
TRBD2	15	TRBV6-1	CASSELAGAYNEQFF
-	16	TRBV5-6	CASVGPHGQANNEQFF
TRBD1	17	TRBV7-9	CASSPDRGGTTNEKLFF
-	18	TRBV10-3	CAISPLFQGGDATDTQYF
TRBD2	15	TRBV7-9	CASSPRAGGLNEQFF
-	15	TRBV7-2	CASSLAGSSYNEQFF
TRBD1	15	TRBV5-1	CASSLGRGQHEKLFF
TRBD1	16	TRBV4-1	CASSRTGATSYNEQFF
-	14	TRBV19	CASSIWTLGEKLFF
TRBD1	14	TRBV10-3	CAISGGTGQETQYF
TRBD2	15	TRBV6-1	CASSTGDYSKETQYF
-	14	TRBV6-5	CASQPGGIIYGYTF
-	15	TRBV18	CASSPAGDSGNTIYF
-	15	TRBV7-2	CASSAEASGTDTQYF
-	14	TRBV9	CASSVGPSEDTQYF
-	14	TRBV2	CASSVQGSDTEAFF
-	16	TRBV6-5	CASSYSGDFTSYEQYF
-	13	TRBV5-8	CASSRGYHTEAFF
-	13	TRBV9	CASSAQGGQPQHF